This is a list of T cell receptor beta chains from one sample in a study of shared clonotypes between healthy human individuals. Some clones are missing from TCRdb's copy, which holds only in-frame ones; the method was immunoSEQ multiplex PCR. This sample carries approximately 1,000,000 clones, approximately 75% of them seen once, and the ten largest clones take almost 0.9%. The material sequenced was memory CD4+ T cells from PBMCs. These TCRs come from a young man in good health. Some clones in this sample may be carry-over from other donors' samples. Both conserved end residues are part of each CDR3. Fields, in order: clone size, J gene, D gene, V gene, CDR3 DNA, CDR3 protein. A D gene is named only where the DNA matches it firmly. Rows may omit the clone size; those that give it use once, few, many or a size class.

>-|TRBJ2-7|TRBD1|TRBV9
TGTGCCAGCAGCGTAGAGGACAGGGTTCACTACGAGCAGTACTTC
CASSVEDRVHYEQYF
>-|TRBJ2-5|-|TRBV5-5
TGTGCCAGCAGCTTGGCGGCTCATGCAGAGACCCAGTACTTC
CASSLAAHAETQYF
>-|TRBJ2-7|-|TRBV5-1
TGCGCCAGCAGCTTCACGGGTGGCTACGAGCAGTACTTC
CASSFTGGYEQYF
>-|TRBJ2-7|TRBD1|TRBV5-1
TGCGCCAGCAGCCGTAACAGGGGCTCCTACGAGCAGTACTTC
CASSRNRGSYEQYF
>few|TRBJ2-7|-|TRBV7-9
TGTGCCAGCAGCTTATCCCGGGACACGTCGTACGAGCAGTACTTC
CASSLSRDTSYEQYF
>few|TRBJ2-3|TRBD2|TRBV14
TGTGCCAGCAGCCAACAACCGGGAGGGGGAGATACGCAGTATTTT
CASSQQPGGGDTQYF
>many|TRBJ2-5|-|TRBV5-6
TGTGCCAGCAGCTTGACACCGGAGACCCAGTACTTC
CASSLTPETQYF
>-|TRBJ2-5|TRBD2|TRBV27
TGTGCCACCGGGACTAGCTTTCAAGAGACCCAGTACTTC
CATGTSFQETQYF
>-|TRBJ1-4|-|TRBV28
TGTGCCAGCAGTTTGTCTGAAAAACTGTTTTTT
CASSLSEKLFF
>-|TRBJ2-7|TRBD2|TRBV6-1
TGTGCCAGCAGCCTAGGACTAGCGGGGTACGAGCAGTACTTC
CASSLGLAGYEQYF
>few|TRBJ2-7|-|TRBV6-5
TGTGCCAGCAGACCTAGCCTTTGGGTCTACGAGCAGTACTTC
CASRPSLWVYEQYF
>-|TRBJ1-4|-|TRBV29-1
TGCAGCGTTCGCAAAATCGGTCCCCATGAAAAACTGTTTTTT
CSVRKIGPHEKLFF
>-|TRBJ2-2|TRBD2|TRBV7-3
TGTGCCAGCAGCGATACCCCCGGGGCAGGGAGGGCCGGGGAGCTGTTTTTT
CASSDTPGAGRAGELFF
>once|TRBJ2-7|TRBD1|TRBV6-1
TGTGCCAGCAGTGGGACAGGCCTCTACGAGCAGTACTTC
CASSGTGLYEQYF
>-|TRBJ2-7|-|TRBV18
TGTGCCAGCTCACCAGAGGGGTGGGACTCCTACGAGCAGTACTTC
CASSPEGWDSYEQYF
>few|TRBJ2-6|-|TRBV5-1
TGCGCCAGCAGCTTCGGAGTCTCTGGGGCCAACGTCCTGACTTTC
CASSFGVSGANVLTF
>-|TRBJ1-4|-|TRBV2
TGTGCCAGCATGGCCTATGAAAAACTGTTTTTT
CASMAYEKLFF
>-|TRBJ1-1|-|TRBV30
TGTGCCGCGGGACAAAGGGGGGGAACTAATGAAGCTTTCTTT
CAAGQRGGTNEAFF
>-|TRBJ2-5|TRBD2|TRBV9
TGTGCCAGCAGCGGCGGACTAGCGGGAGGGCTAGAGACCCAGTACTTC
CASSGGLAGGLETQYF
>once|TRBJ2-5|TRBD2|TRBV18
TGTGCCAGCTCACCCGAGGGGACTAGCGGGAGTAGGAAGACCCAGTACTTC
CASSPEGTSGSRKTQYF
>-|TRBJ2-7|TRBD2|TRBV27
TGTGCCAGCAGTTTATCGAGGGGAGCGGGGTACGAGCAGTACTTC
CASSLSRGAGYEQYF
>-|TRBJ1-3|-|TRBV5-1
TGCGCCAGCAGCTTGGTAGGGTCGGGAAACACCATATATTTT
CASSLVGSGNTIYF
>once|TRBJ2-4|TRBD1|TRBV4-2
TGTGCCAGCAGCCACCGAACAGGGGTGAGGAACATTCAGTACTTC
CASSHRTGVRNIQYF
>-|TRBJ1-1|-|TRBV4-3
TGCGCCAGCAGCCAAAACGGGGCAAAAAACACTGAAGCTTTCTTT
CASSQNGAKNTEAFF